This TCR beta chain is from a study of blood T cells in healthy people across ages. A J-beta primer mix and a sample-barcoded 5' primer were used in a second PCR of roughly 6 to 11 cycles. TCRdb analysed the 5' RACE reads with MiXCR anew, one entry per CDR3 protein. The table shows roughly 800,000 distinct CDR3 sequences, with 35% to 40% occurring only once. V was clipped by 3 bases and J by 1 base; unmatched bases: 5. The CDR3 length is 15 residues. From germline, CDR1 is LGHNA and CDR2 YSLEER. This chain uses TRBV4-3 with TRBJ1-1; 7 positions agree with TRBD1. Sequenced input: blood. The TCR comes from a man aged 18 to 29 in good health. Written as DNA, the CDR3 is TGCGCCAGCAGCCAGCAGCGACAGGGGAACACTGAAGCTTTCTTT. Translation gives CASSQQRQGNTEAFF.